Presented here are 8 T cell receptor beta chains from one specimen sequenced in a study of OX40 agonist ivuxolimab in advanced cancers. Repertoires were generated with immunoSEQ multiplex PCR, while TCRdb's copy carries only in-frame clones and drops some. The table records tens of thousands of clones, roughly four fifths of them present only once. Specimen: CD4+ or CD8+ T cells sorted from blood, collected in a trial of the OX40 agonist ivuxolimab. The receptors shown here come from an adult with an advanced solid tumor such as melanoma, head and neck, liver or kidney cancer.

The chain recombines TRBV9 with TRBJ1-2, with TRBD1 matching 11 bases. This CDR3 spans 16 amino acids. After removal of 5 bases from V and 7 bases from J, the junction contained 13 bases not matched to a gene. Germline CDR1 is SGDLS and CDR2 is YYNGEE. The CDR3: CASREMRDRGRSGYTF. The CDR3 DNA follows: TGTGCCAGCAGAGAGATGAGGGACAGGGGGAGGAGTGGCTACACCTTC.

This sequence joins TRBV30 and TRBJ1-1, with D uncertain. CDR1 GTSNPN and CDR2 SVGIG come from the germline V gene (reference sequence). V lost 4 bases and J lost 1, with 7 bases in between. The CDR3 runs to 12 residues. Here the CDR3 reads CAWTEGNTEAFF. The CDR3 DNA reads TGTGCCTGGACGGAGGGGAACACTGAAGCTTTCTTT. Variable domain in full (rest from reference TRBV30 and TRBJ1-1): SQTIHQWPATLVQPVGSPLSLECTVEGTSNPNLYWYRQAAGRGLQLLFYSVGIGQISSEVPQNLSASRPQDRQFILSSKKLLLSDSGFYLCAWTEGNTEAFFGQGTRLTVV.

The V and J genes are TRBV27 and TRBJ2-6; D call uncertain. CDR1 and CDR2 (germline): MNHEY, SMNVEV (reference sequence). The CDR3 is made up of 16 amino acids. Trimming shortened V by 0 bases and J by 4 bases, and 10 bases separated the two germline ends. CDR3 DNA: TGTGCCAGCAGTTTATCGGGCCCCTCAGGGGCCAACGTCCTGACTTTC. Protein sequence: CASSLSGPSGANVLTF.

The V call is TRBV4-1, the J call TRBJ2-1; tentatively, D is TRBD1 (6 bases). This CDR3 is built from 17 residues. Per the germline V gene, CDR1 is MGHRA and CDR2 is YSYEKL. Trimming shortened V by 1 base and J by 4 bases, and 17 bases separated the two germline ends. The CDR3 region has the DNA TGCGCCAGCAGCCAAGGGCTGGGGGCGGGTACTTACAATGAGCAGTTCTTC. Translated, it gives CASSQGLGAGTYNEQFF.

V is TRBV9 and J is TRBJ1-2; 9 bases fit TRBD1. Germline V gene sequence: CDR1 SGDLS, CDR2 YYNGEE. There are 13 residues in the CDR3. J lost 4 bases, V lost 7 bases, and 5 bases had no gene match. The CDR3 region is CASRDRETYGYTF. The CDR3 coding sequence is TGTGCCAGCCGGGACAGGGAAACCTATGGCTACACCTTC.

The V gene is TRBV5-4, the J gene TRBJ1-3; D ambiguous. Trimming took off 8 bases at V and 3 bases at J, with 6 bases between the two ends. CDR3 size: 11 residues. From germline, CDR1 is SGHNT and CDR2 YYREEE (reference sequence). The CDR3: CASSYGNTIYF. CDR3 nucleotide sequence: TGTGCCAGTTCTTATGGAAACACCATATATTTT.

The chain carries TRBV19 and TRBJ1-5, with 9 bases lining up with TRBD1. Germline lookup yields CDR1 LNHDA and CDR2 SQIVND (reference sequence). Trimming at V came to 4 bases and at J to 5 bases, leaving 9 bases not matched to a gene. CDR3 length equals 16 residues. CDR3 sequence (DNA): TGTGCCAGTAGTACAACCGGGACAGGGTATCATCAGCCCCAGCATTTT. This translates into CASSTTGTGYHQPQHF.

The chain combines TRBV2 with TRBJ1-4; perhaps TRBD1 as D (6 bases). The CDR3 has 16 residues. Germline assignment: CDR1 SNHLY and CDR2 FYNNEI. The V end lost 4 bases, the J end lost 0 bases, and 12 bases lay between the germline ends. The CDR3 here is CASSGGGTTTNEKLFF. CDR3 coding DNA: TGTGCCAGCAGTGGGGGGGGGACAACAACTAATGAAAAACTGTTTTTT. Full variable domain (remainder filled in from reference TRBV2 and TRBJ1-4): EPEVTQTPSHQVTQMGQEVILRCVPISNHLYFYWYRQILGQKVEFLVSFYNNEISEKSEIFDDQFSVERPDGSNFTLKIRSTKLEDSAMYFCASSGGGTTTNEKLFFGSGTQLSVL.